The 25 T cell receptor beta chains listed next were all sequenced from one sample in a study of Graves' ophthalmopathy and Graves' hyperthyroidism. The study amplified TCR beta CDR3 regions using RNA transcripts. Second-round multiplex PCR came after first-round RT-PCR with HTBI primers. TCRdb reprocessed the multiplex PCR reads via MiXCR and lists one record per CDR3 protein. The sample yields about 620,000 distinct CDR3 sequences, over 20% seen once. The sequencing sample was made of peripheral blood. Receptors originate from a woman between 18 and 29 years old with stable Graves' hyperthyroidism. Some clones in this sample may be carry-over from other donors' samples.

There are many counts of this clonotype. CDR3 DNA sequence: TGTGCCAGCAGATCCTGGACAGCTAACACCGGGGAGCTGTTTTTT. Its protein product is CASRSWTANTGELFF. This sequence joins TRBV12-3 or TRBV12-4 and TRBJ2-2, with a weak D call TRBD1 (6 bases). The germline V and J ends were trimmed by 6 bases and 2 bases, with 13 bases remaining between them. CDR3 length equals 15 residues.

The chain carries TRBV12-3 or TRBV12-4 and TRBJ1-2, with 9 bases aligning to TRBD1. The junction had 5 bases not matched to a gene; V was cut back by 6 bases and J by 9 bases. This CDR3 region has 12 residues. CDR3 loop: CASSSGTGRYTF. In DNA, the CDR3 is TGTGCCAGCAGCTCCGGGACAGGGCGCTACACCTTC.

This clonotype occurred many times. The chain recombines TRBV6-1 with TRBJ1-2; 10 bases fit TRBD1. V shed 6 bases and J 4 bases; nucleotides not matched to a gene: 8. The CDR3 is 15 residues long. The germline CDR1 and CDR2 sequences are MNHNS and SASEGT. The DNA of the CDR3 is TGTGCCAGCAGCCCCGGGACAGGGGCGGTCTATGGCTACACCTTC. As protein: CASSPGTGAVYGYTF.

Many counts were recorded for this clonotype. The chain combines TRBV7-2 with TRBJ1-5; 7 nucleotides align to TRBD1. The length of the CDR3 is 15 residues. CDR1 SGHTA and CDR2 FQGNSA come from the germline V gene. The junction had 8 bases not matched to a gene; V was cut back by 3 bases and J by 6 bases. The chain's CDR3 is CASSLVGGGLQPQHF. CDR3 DNA: TGTGCCAGCAGCTTGGTAGGAGGGGGCCTTCAGCCCCAGCATTTT.

The gene calls are TRBV12-3 or TRBV12-4 and TRBJ1-6; 7 bases line up with TRBD1. The CDR3 covers 15 residues. With V trimmed by 7 bases and J by 9 bases, 12 bases remained unmatched. This CDR3 is CASTLTGVKVSPLHF. The CDR3 DNA reads as TGTGCCAGCACCCTTACAGGGGTTAAAGTTTCACCCCTCCACTTT.

In regard to this clonotype: Compared with germline, one end of the junction differs, possibly owing to a read error. The V and J genes are TRBV6-5 and TRBJ1-3, with D uncertain. The CDR3 runs to 16 residues. Germline-derived CDR1 and CDR2 are MNHEY and SVGAGI. The CDR3 region has the DNA TGTGCCAGCAGTTCCGTTGAAGGCATAACTGGAAACACCATATGGTTT. This sequence encodes CASSSVEGITGNTIWF.

The chain couples TRBV6-4 to TRBJ2-5; 8 bases match TRBD2. Germline-derived CDR1 and CDR2 are MRHNA and SNTAGT. Losses at the gene ends were 5 bases for V and 5 bases for J; bases not matched to a gene: 10. This CDR3 region has 15 residues. As DNA, the CDR3 is TGTGCCAGCAGTTACGACCCGGGGGGGCCGGAGACCCAGTACTTC. Its translation is CASSYDPGGPETQYF.

This chain links TRBV12-3 or TRBV12-4 with TRBJ2-7; D could derive from TRBD1 or TRBD2 (5 bases each). The CDR3 has 13 residues. Trimming left V 10 bases short and J 4 bases short, with 17 bases between. CDR3 in DNA: TGTGCCACAGCCCGGGACGGGGAGTACGAGCAGTACTTC. Protein product: CATARDGEYEQYF.

This clonotype was seen only a few times. The rearrangement joins TRBV7-9 to TRBJ1-2; 9 positions agree with TRBD1. Germline trimming cut 4 bases from V and 5 bases from J; bases unmatched to any gene: 11. The CDR3 runs 16 residues. Germline assignment: CDR1 SEHNR and CDR2 FQNEAQ (reference sequence). The CDR3 nucleotides are TGTGCCAGCAGCTCCTCCGGGACAGGGAAACTTTATGGCTACACCTTC. Its translation is CASSSSGTGKLYGYTF.

This clonotype was counted at least ten times. This chain uses TRBV12-3 or TRBV12-4 with TRBJ2-7, with 8 nucleotides matching TRBD2. This CDR3 spans 15 amino acids. J gave up 5 bases and V 3 bases, and 9 bases lay outside the gene matches. CDR3 nucleotide sequence: TGTGCCAGCAGTTTTCCGGGGGGGGGTCTCGACGAGCAGTACTTC. This translates into CASSFPGGGLDEQYF.

CDR3 sequence: CSARFGGSDYNSPLHF. CDR3 DNA sequence: TGCAGTGCTAGGTTTGGGGGTTCCGACTATAATTCACCCCTCCACTTT. V is TRBV20-1 and J is TRBJ1-6, with TRBD1 as a possible D gene (5 bases). Germline CDR1 is DFQATT and CDR2 is SNEGSKA (reference sequence). The CDR3 loop spans 16 amino acids. V was shortened by 3 bases and J by 3 bases, with 15 bases between the two germline ends.

This clonotype was seen ten or more times. J is TRBJ1-5 and V is TRBV27, with 8 positions matching TRBD1. The CDR3 runs 14 residues. With 6 bases clipped from V and 3 bases from J, the junction kept 4 bases outside the gene matches. Germline CDR1 reads MNHEY; CDR2 reads SMNVEV (reference sequence). The CDR3 protein is CASSWTGTNQPQHF. The CDR3 DNA reads TGTGCCAGCAGCTGGACAGGGACCAATCAGCCCCAGCATTTT.

This clonotype showed up many times. CDR3 amino acids: CASSYSRFTNTGELFF. In DNA form, the CDR3 reads TGTGCCAGCAGTTACTCGAGATTCACCAACACCGGGGAGCTGTTTTTT. The chain links TRBV6-5 to TRBJ2-2; D is uncertain. This CDR3 spans 16 amino acids. V was clipped by 0 bases and J by 2 bases, with 10 bases between them. Germline CDR1 and CDR2: MNHEY and SVGAGI.

This clonotype has at least ten counts. The chain recombines TRBV12-3 or TRBV12-4 with TRBJ2-5, with 12 nucleotides matching TRBD2. The V segment lost 1 base and the J segment 5 bases; nucleotides outside the gene matches: 5. CDR3 length equals 16 residues. The CDR3 here is CASSLGPSGGAETQYF. In DNA, the CDR3 is TGTGCCAGCAGTTTAGGACCTAGCGGGGGGGCCGAGACCCAGTACTTC.

This clonotype was seen at least ten times. The chain is built from TRBV11-2 and TRBJ2-2; 7 bases match TRBD2. Germline V gene sequence: CDR1 SGHAT, CDR2 FQNNGV. The CDR3 sequence is 15 residues long. Trimming at V came to 1 base and at J to 6 bases, leaving 5 bases not matched to a gene. CDR3: CASSLVLGGSGELFF. CDR3 sequence (DNA): TGTGCCAGCAGCTTAGTATTGGGGGGGTCCGGGGAGCTGTTTTTT. Based on the CDR3 plus reference TRBV11-2 and TRBJ2-2, the full variable domain is EAGVAQSPRYKIIEKRQSVAFWCNPISGHATLYWYQQILGQGPKLLIQFQNNGVVDDSQLPKDRFSAERLKGVDSTLKIQPAKLEDSAVYLCASSLVLGGSGELFFGEGSRLTVL.

There are a few counts of this clonotype. The chain recombines TRBV12-3 or TRBV12-4 with TRBJ2-4; the D is unclear. The V gene lost 6 bases and the J gene lost 6 bases, with 9 bases spanning the gap. This CDR3 has 12 amino acids. Here the CDR3 DNA reads TGTGCCAGCAGCAGATCTGTAAACATTCAGTACTTC. Translating gives CASSRSVNIQYF.

This clonotype was picked up many times. The rearrangement links TRBV20-1 to TRBJ1-1; 9 bases line up with TRBD1. V shed 1 base, J shed 6 bases, and the junction held 6 bases outside the gene matches. Germline CDR1 reads DFQATT; CDR2 reads SNEGSKA (reference sequence). The CDR3 sequence is 14 residues long. CDR3 nucleotide sequence: TGCAGTGCTAGAGGGGACAGGGAATTGGCTGAAGCTTTCTTT. Translating it yields CSARGDRELAEAFF.

This clonotype appeared many times. The chain employs TRBV28 and TRBJ2-5; 7 bases match TRBD1. The V gene's germline CDR1 is MDHEN and CDR2 SYDVKM. V gave up 5 bases and J gave up 4 bases; unmatched junction bases: 7. The CDR3 runs to 14 residues. The CDR3 DNA reads as TGTGCCAGCAGTGAAGCGACAGGGCCAGAGACCCAGTACTTC. Its protein is CASSEATGPETQYF.

This clonotype has a count of ten or more. This chain connects TRBV13 to TRBJ2-2; weak D call: TRBD2 (6 bases). The V end was cut by 0 bases, the J end by 2 bases, with 10 bases between. CDR1 and CDR2 (germline): PRHDT, FYEKMQ (reference sequence). The CDR3 contains 16 residues. The CDR3 bases are TGTGCCAGCAGCTTAGGAGCTAGCGAAAACACCGGGGAGCTGTTTTTT. Amino acid sequence: CASSLGASENTGELFF. Together with reference TRBV13 and TRBJ2-2, the CDR3 gives the full variable domain: AAGVIQSPRHLIKEKRETATLKCYPIPRHDTVYWYQQGPGQDPQFLISFYEKMQSDKGSIPDRFSAQQFSDYHSELNMSSLELGDSALYFCASSLGASENTGELFFGEGSRLTVL.

This clonotype was seen at least ten times. The chain is built from TRBV20-1 and TRBJ1-5; no definite D call. V lost 6 bases and J lost 1, with 7 bases in between. This CDR3 contains 12 residues. The germline V gene encodes CDR1 DFQATT and CDR2 SNEGSKA (reference sequence). The CDR3 DNA sequence: TGCAGTGCCGGGATAAGCAATCAGCCCCAGCATTTT. Protein product: CSAGISNQPQHF.

This clonotype has ten or more counts. V gene TRBV12-3 or TRBV12-4 combines with J gene TRBJ2-7, with 7 bases that match TRBD1. CDR3 length: 13 amino acids. With 7 bases clipped from V and 2 bases from J, the junction kept 5 bases outside the gene matches. The CDR3 loop reads CASTVGTAYEQYF. The CDR3, as DNA: TGTGCCAGCACCGTCGGGACAGCCTACGAGCAGTACTTC.

This rearrangement joins TRBV27 to TRBJ2-6; D is uncertain. Germline CDR1 is MNHEY and CDR2 is SMNVEV (reference sequence). V was shortened by 3 bases and J by 3 bases, with 6 bases between the two germline ends. The CDR3 loop spans 14 amino acids. The CDR3 spells CASSFSGGANVLTF. CDR3 in DNA: TGTGCCAGCAGTTTTAGTGGTGGGGCCAACGTCCTGACTTTC. The full variable domain, its missing parts supplied by reference TRBV27 and TRBJ2-6, is EAQVTQNPRYLITVTGKKLTVTCSQNMNHEYMSWYRQDPGLGLRQIYYSMNVEVTDKGDVPEGYKVSRKEKRNFPLILESPSPNQTSLYFCASSFSGGANVLTFGAGSRLTVL.

This clonotype appeared a few times. The gene calls are TRBV6-1 and TRBJ1-2, with D possibly matching TRBD1 (5 bases). Germline CDR1 is MNHNS and CDR2 is SASEGT. This CDR3 has 16 amino acids. Trimming shortened V by 2 bases and J by 0 bases, and 13 bases separated the two germline ends. The CDR3 protein is CASSEWGQGPNYGYTF. The DNA of the CDR3 is TGTGCCAGCAGTGAATGGGGCCAGGGCCCTAACTATGGCTACACCTTC.

This clonotype was found many times. The chain recombines TRBV6-1 with TRBJ1-6; D gene uncertain. V dropped 7 bases and J dropped 6 bases, with 13 bases sitting between them. There are 14 residues in the CDR3. The germline CDR1 and CDR2 sequences are MNHNS and SASEGT. CDR3 sequence: CASTTRRGNSPLHF. In nucleotides, the CDR3 is TGTGCCAGCACCACGCGGCGGGGTAATTCACCCCTCCACTTT.

There are many counts of this clonotype. The CDR3 DNA reads as TGTGCCTGGAGGGGGATGGGACGGTCTCTCTACGAGCAGTACTTC. It specifies CAWRGMGRSLYEQYF. The genes are TRBV30 and TRBJ2-7; D may match TRBD1 or TRBD2 (5 bases each). Trimming cost V 3 bases and J 3 bases, with 18 bases left between them. CDR1 GTSNPN and CDR2 SVGIG come from the germline V gene (reference sequence). This CDR3 is built from 15 residues.